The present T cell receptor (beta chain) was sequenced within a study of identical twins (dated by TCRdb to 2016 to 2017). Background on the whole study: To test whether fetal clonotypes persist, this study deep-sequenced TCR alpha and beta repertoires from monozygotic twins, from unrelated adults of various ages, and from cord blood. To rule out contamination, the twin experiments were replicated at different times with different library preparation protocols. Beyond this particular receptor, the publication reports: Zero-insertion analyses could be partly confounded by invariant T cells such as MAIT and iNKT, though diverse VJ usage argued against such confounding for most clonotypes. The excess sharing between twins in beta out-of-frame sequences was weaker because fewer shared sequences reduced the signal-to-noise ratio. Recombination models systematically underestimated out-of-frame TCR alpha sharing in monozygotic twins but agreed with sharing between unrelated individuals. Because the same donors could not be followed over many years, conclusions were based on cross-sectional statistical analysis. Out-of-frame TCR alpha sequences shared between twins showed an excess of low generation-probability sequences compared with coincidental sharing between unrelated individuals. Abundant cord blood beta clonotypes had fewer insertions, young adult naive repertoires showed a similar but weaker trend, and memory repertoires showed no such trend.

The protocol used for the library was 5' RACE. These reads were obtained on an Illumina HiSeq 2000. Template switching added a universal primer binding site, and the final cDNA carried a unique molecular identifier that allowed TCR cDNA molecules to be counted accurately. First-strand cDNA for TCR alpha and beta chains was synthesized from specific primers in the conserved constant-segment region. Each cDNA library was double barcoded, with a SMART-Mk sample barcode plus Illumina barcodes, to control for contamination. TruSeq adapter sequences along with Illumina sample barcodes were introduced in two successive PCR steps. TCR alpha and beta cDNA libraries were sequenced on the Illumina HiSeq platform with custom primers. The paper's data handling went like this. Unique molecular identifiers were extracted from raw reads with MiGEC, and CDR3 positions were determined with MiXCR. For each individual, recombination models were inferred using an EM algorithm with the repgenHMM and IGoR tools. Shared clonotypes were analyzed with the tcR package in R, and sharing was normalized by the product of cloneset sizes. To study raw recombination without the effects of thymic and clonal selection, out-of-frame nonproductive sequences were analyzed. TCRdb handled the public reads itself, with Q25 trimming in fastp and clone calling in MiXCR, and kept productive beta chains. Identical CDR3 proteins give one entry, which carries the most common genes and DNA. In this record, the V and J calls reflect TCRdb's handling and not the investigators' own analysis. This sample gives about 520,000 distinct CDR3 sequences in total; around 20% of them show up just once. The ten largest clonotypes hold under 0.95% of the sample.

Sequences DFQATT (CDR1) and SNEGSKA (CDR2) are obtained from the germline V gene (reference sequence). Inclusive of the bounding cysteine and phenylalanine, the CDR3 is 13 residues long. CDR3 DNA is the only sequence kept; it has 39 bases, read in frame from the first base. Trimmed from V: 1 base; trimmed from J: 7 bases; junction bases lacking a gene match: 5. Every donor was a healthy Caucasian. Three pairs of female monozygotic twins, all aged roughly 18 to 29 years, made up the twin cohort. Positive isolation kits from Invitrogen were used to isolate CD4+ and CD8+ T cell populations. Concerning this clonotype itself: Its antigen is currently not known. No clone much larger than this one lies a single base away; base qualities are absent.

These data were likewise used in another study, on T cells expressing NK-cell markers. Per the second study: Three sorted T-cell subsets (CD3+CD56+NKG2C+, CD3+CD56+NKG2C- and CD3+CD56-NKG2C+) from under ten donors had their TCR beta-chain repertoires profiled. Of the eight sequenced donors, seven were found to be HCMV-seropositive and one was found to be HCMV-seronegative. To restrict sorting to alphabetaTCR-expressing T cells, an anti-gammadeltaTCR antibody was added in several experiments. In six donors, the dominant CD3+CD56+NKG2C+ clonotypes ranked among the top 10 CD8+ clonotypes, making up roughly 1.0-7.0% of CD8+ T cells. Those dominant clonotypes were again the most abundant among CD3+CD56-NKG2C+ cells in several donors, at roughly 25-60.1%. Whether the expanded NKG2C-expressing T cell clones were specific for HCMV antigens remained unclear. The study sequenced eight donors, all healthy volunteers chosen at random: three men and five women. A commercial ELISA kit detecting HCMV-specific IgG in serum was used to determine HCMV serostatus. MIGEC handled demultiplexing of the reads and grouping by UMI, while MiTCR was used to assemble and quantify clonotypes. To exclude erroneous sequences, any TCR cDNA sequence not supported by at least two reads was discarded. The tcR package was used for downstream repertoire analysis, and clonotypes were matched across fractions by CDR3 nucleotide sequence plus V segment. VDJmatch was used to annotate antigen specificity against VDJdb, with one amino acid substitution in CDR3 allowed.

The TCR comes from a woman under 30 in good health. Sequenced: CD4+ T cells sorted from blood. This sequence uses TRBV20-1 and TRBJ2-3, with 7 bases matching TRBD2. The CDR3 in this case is CSARVGGGNTQYF. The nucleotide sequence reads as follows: TGCAGTGCTAGAGTCGGGGGAGGGAATACGCAGTATTTT.